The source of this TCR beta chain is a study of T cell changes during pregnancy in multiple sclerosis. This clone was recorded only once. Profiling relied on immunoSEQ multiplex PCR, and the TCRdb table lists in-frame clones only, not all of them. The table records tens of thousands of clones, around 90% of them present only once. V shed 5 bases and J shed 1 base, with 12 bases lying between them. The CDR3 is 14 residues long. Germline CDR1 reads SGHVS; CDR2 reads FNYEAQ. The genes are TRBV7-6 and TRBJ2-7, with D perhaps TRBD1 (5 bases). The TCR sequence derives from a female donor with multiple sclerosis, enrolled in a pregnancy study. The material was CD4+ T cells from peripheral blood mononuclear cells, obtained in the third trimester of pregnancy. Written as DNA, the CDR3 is TGTGCCAGCAGCCCCCCAGGGAAGTCCTACGAGCAGTACTTC. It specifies CASSPPGKSYEQYF.